The source of this T cell receptor (beta chain) is a study of Graves' ophthalmopathy and Graves' hyperthyroidism. Study at large: The collection of peripheral blood took place at initial diagnosis, before any treatment.

Additional autoimmune diseases, uncontrolled infections, pregnancy or lactation disqualified patients. Clinicians diagnosed using symptoms, serum thyroxine, TRAb, thyroid ultrasound and orbital computed tomography. The sequenced template was RNA, covering the TCR beta CDR3 region. First-round RT-PCR relied on HTBI primers, and a second-round multiplex PCR came next. TCRdb called the multiplex PCR reads again in MiXCR, with one record for every CDR3 protein. The table records hundreds of thousands of distinct CDR3 sequences, over 13% of them present only once. With regard to this clonotype: This may be a read error, as it is one base from a much larger clone.

CDR3 length equals 14 residues. CDR1 MDHEN and CDR2 SYDVKM come from the germline V gene. This clonotype originated in a woman in her 30s with Graves' ophthalmopathy. The chain has TRBV28 and TRBJ2-5, with D possibly TRBD1 on 6 matching bases. Input material: blood. This CDR3 is CASAPRGEVATQDF. CDR3 nucleotide sequence: TGTGCCAGCGCCCCCAGGGGAGAAGTGGCGACCCAGGACTTC. Full variable domain (rest looked up from reference TRBV28 and TRBJ2-5): DVKVTQSSRYLVKRTGEKVFLECVQDMDHENMFWYRQDPGLGLRLIYFSYDVKMKEKGDIPEGYSVSREKKERFSLILESASTNQTSMYLCASAPRGEVATQDFGPGTRLLVL.